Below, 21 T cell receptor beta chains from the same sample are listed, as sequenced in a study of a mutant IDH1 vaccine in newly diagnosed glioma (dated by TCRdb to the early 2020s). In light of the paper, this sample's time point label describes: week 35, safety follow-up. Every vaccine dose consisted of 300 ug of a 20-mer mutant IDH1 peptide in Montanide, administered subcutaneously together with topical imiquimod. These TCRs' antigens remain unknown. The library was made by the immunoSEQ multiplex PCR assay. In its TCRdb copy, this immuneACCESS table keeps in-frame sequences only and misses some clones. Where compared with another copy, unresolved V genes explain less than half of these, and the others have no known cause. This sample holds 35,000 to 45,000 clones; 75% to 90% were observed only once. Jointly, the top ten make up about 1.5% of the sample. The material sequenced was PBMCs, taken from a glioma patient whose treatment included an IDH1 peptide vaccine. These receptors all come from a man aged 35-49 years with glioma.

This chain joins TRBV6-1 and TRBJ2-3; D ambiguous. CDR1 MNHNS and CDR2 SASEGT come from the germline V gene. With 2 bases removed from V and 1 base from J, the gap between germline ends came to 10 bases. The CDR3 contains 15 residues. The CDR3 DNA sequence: TGTGCCAGCAGTGAAAATCCCACTGGCACAGATACGCAGTATTTT. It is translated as CASSENPTGTDTQYF.

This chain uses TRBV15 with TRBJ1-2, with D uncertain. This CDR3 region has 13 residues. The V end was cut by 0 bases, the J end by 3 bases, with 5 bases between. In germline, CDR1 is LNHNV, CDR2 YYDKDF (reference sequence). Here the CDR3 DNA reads TGTGCCACCAGCAGAGACCTCGACTATGGCTACACCTTC. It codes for CATSRDLDYGYTF.

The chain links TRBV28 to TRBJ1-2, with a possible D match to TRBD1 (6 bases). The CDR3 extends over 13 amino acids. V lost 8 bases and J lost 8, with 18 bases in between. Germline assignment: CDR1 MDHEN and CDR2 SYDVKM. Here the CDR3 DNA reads TGTGCCAGCCTCGATACAGGGATGGGAGGCTACACCTTC. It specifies CASLDTGMGGYTF.

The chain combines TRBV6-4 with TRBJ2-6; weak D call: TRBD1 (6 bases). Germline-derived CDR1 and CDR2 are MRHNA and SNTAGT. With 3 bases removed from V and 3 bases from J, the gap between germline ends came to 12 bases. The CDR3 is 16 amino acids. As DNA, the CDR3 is TGTGCCAGCAGTGATGGACAGTTTAGTGGGGCCAACGTCCTGACTTTC. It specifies CASSDGQFSGANVLTF.

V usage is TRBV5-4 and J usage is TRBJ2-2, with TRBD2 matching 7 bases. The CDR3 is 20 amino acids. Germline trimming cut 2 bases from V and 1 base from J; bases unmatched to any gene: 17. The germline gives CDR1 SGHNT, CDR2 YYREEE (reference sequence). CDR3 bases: TGTGCCAGCAGCTTCCCGGGTGGGGGGGGAAGAGAACAGAACACCGGGGAGCTGTTTTTT. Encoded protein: CASSFPGGGGREQNTGELFF.

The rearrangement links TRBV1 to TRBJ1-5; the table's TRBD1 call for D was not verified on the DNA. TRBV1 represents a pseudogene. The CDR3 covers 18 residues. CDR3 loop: CTSSRSGDRNISNQPQHF. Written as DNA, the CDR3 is TGCACCAGCAGCCGTTCTGGGGACAGGAATATTAGCAATCAGCCCCAGCATTTT.

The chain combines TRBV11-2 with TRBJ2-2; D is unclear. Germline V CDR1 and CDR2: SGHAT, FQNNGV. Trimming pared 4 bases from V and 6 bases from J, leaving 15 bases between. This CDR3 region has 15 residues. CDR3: CASSSIRLGAGELFF. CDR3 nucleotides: TGTGCCAGCAGCTCTATACGCCTTGGGGCCGGGGAGCTGTTTTTT.

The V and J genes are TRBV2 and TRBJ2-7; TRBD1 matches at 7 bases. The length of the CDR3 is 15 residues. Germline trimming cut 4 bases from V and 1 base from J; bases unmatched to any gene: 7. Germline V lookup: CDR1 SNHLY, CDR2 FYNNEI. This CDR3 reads CASSGRGGASYEQYF. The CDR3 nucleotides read TGTGCCAGCAGTGGGAGAGGGGGCGCGTCCTACGAGCAGTACTTC.

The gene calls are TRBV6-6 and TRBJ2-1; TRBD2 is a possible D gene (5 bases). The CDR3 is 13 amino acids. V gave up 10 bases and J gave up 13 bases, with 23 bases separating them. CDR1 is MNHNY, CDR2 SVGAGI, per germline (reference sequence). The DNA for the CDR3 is TGTGCCACTAAGCGGCCAACCGGAACTACTCAGTTCTTC. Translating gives CATKRPTGTTQFF.

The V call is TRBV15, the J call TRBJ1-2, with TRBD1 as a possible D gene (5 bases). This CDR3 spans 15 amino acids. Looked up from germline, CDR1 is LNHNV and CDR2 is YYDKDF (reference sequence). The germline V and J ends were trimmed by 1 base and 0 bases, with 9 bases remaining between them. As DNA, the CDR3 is TGTGCCACCAGCAGAGCCAAGGGGACTAACTATGGCTACACCTTC. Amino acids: CATSRAKGTNYGYTF. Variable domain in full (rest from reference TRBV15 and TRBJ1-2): DAMVIQNPRYQVTQFGKPVTLSCSQTLNHNVMYWYQQKSSQAPKLLFHYYDKDFNNEADTPDNFQSRRPNTSFCFLDIRSPGLGDTAMYLCATSRAKGTNYGYTFGSGTRLTVV.

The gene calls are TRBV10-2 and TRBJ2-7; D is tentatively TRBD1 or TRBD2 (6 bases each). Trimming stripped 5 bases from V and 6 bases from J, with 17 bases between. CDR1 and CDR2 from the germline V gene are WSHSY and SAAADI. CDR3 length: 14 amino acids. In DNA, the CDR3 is TGCGCCAGCAGTAGGGGGGAGGCTGGGGGCGAGCAGTACGTC. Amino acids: CASSRGEAGGEQYV.

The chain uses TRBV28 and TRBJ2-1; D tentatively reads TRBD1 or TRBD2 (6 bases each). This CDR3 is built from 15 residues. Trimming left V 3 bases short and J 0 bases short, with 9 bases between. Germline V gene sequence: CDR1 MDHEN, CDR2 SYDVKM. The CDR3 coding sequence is TGTGCCAGCAGTTTCGGGGGCCTCTCCTACAATGAGCAGTTCTTC. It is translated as CASSFGGLSYNEQFF.

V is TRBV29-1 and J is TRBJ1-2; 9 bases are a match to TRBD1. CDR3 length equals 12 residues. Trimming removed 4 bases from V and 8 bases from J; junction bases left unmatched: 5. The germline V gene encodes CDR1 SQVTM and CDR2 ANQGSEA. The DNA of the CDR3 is TGCAGCGTTGCTAGGACAGGGGAAGGCTACACCTTC. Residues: CSVARTGEGYTF.

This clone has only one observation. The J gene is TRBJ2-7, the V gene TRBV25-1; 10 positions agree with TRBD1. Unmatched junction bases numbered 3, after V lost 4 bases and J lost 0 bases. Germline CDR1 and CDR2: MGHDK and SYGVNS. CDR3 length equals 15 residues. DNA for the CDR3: TGTGCCAGCAGTGGGACAGGGGGGAACTCCTACGAGCAGTACTTC. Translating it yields CASSGTGGNSYEQYF.

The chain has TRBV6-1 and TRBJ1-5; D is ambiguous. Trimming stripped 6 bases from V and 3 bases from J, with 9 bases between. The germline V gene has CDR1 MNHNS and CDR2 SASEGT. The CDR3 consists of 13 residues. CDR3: CASSGHSNQPQHF. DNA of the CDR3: TGTGCCAGCAGCGGGCATTCCAATCAGCCCCAGCATTTT.

The CDR3: CSVEAGQKNYGYTF. CDR3 in DNA: TGCAGCGTTGAGGCTGGACAGAAAAACTATGGCTACACCTTC. V usage is TRBV29-1 and J usage is TRBJ1-2; weak D call: TRBD1 (6 bases). Germline V gene sequence: CDR1 SQVTM, CDR2 ANQGSEA. The V and J ends lost 3 bases and 2 bases respectively, with 13 bases between them. The CDR3 consists of 14 residues.

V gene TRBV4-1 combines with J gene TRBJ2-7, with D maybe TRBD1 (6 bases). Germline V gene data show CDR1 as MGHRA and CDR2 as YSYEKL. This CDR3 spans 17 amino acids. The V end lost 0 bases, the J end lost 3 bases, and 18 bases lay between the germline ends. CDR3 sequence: CASSQEPPGAILYEQYF. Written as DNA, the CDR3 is TGCGCCAGCAGCCAAGAGCCGCCAGGGGCCATTCTCTACGAGCAGTACTTC.

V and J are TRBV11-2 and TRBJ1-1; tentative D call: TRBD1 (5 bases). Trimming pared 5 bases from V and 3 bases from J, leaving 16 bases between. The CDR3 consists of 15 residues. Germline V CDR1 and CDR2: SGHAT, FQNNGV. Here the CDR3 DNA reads TGTGCCAGCAGCCCCCTCGTCATGGGGGACACTGAAGCTTTCTTT. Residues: CASSPLVMGDTEAFF.

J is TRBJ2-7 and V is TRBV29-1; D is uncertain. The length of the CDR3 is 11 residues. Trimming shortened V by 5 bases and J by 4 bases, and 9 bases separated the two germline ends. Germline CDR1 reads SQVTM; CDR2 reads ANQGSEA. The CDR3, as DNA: TGCAGCGTTACAGTCCAGTACGAGCAGTACTTC. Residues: CSVTVQYEQYF.

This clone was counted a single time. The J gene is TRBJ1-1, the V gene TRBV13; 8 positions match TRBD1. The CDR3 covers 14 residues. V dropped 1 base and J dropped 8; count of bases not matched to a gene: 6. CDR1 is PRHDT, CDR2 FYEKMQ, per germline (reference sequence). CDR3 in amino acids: CASSLATGGSEAFF. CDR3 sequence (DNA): TGTGCCAGCAGCTTAGCCACAGGGGGTTCGGAAGCTTTCTTT.

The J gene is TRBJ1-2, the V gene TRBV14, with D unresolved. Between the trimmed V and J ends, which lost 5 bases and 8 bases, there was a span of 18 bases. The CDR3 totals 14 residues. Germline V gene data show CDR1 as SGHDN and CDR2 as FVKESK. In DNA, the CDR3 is TGTGCCAGCAGCTCAAGGGTCCCTGTGGAGGGCTACACCTTC. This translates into CASSSRVPVEGYTF.